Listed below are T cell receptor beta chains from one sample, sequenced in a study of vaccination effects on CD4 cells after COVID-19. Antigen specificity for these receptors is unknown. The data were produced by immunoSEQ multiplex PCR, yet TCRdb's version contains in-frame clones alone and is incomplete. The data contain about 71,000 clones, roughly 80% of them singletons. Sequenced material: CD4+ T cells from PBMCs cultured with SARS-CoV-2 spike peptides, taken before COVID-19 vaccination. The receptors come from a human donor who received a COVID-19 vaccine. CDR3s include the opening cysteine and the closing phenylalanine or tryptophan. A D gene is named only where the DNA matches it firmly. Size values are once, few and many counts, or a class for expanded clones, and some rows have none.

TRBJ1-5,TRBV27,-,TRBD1,TGTGCCAGCAGTTCGGACAGGGCTCGGAGTCAGCCCCAGCATTTT,CASSSDRARSQPQHF
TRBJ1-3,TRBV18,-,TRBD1,TGTGCCAGCTCATCCCCGGGACAGGGTAGAAACACCATATATTTT,CASSSPGQGRNTIYF
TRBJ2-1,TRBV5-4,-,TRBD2,TGTGCCAGCAGCTACGGGGGGGCCGGCTACAATGAGCAGTTCTTC,CASSYGGAGYNEQFF
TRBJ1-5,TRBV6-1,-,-,TGTGCCAGCAGTGAAGCCCCGACAGGTCAGCCCCAGCATTTT,CASSEAPTGQPQHF
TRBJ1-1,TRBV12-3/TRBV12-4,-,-,TGTGCCAGCACCCTACAGGGGAACACTGAAGCTTTCTTT,CASTLQGNTEAFF
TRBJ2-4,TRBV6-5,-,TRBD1,TGTGCCAGCAGTTCGGGACAGCTCCAGTACTTC,CASSSGQLQYF
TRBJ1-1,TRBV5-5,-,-,TGTGCCAGCAGCCCGGGTTCTAAAGCTTTCTTT,CASSPGSKAFF
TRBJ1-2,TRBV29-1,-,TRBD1,TGCAGCGTTAGGTCAGGGGGAAGAGGTGACTATGGCTACACCTTC,CSVRSGGRGDYGYTF
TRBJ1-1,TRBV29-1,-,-,TGCAGCGTTGAGAGTAGTAGCCTCTGGGGGGCTTTCTTT,CSVESSSLWGAFF
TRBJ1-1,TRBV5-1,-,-,TGCGCCAGCACCTCGGGGGAGTTGGCGGGGGCTGAAGCTTTCTTT,CASTSGELAGAEAFF
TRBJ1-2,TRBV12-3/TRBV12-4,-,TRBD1,TGTGCCAGCAGCCTGACAGGGGCGAGGGGCTACACCTTC,CASSLTGARGYTF
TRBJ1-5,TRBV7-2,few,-,TGTGCCAGCAGCTCCCGGACGGTGGATAGCAATCAGCCCCAGCATTTT,CASSSRTVDSNQPQHF
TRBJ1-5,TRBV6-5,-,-,TGTGCCAGCAGTTACGGACGGAACAATCAGCCCCAGCATTTT,CASSYGRNNQPQHF
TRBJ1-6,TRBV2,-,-,TGTGCCAGCAGTGAATCCCGGGGCAGGGTTGATTCACCCCTCCACTTT,CASSESRGRVDSPLHF
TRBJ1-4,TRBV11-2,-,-,TGTGCCAGCAGCTTAACAGGGAGGAGGGAAAAACTGTTTTTT,CASSLTGRREKLFF
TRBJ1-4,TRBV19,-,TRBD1,TGTGCCAGTAGTATACCAGGGGGCGGCGAAAAACTGTTTTTT,CASSIPGGGEKLFF
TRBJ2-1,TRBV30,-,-,TGTGCCTGGAAGTTCTACAATGAGCAGTTCTTC,CAWKFYNEQFF
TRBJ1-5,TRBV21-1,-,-,TGTGCCAGCAGCAAAGTTCGGACAGTCTTTAATCAGCCCCAGCATTTT,CASSKVRTVFNQPQHF
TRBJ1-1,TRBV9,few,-,TGTGCCAGCAGCGTAGACGCGGGGAGCACTGAAGCTTTCTTT,CASSVDAGSTEAFF
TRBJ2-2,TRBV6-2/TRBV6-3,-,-,TGTGCCAGCAGTTACTCGGAGGGGGCTTACACCGGGGAGCTGTTTTTT,CASSYSEGAYTGELFF
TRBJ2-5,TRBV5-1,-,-,TGCGCCAGCAGCTTGGAGACTCTGGGTGAGACCCAGTACTTC,CASSLETLGETQYF
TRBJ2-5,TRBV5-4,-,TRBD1,TGTGCCAGCAGCCCCATTCAGGGGGCGGGAGAGACCCAGTACTTC,CASSPIQGAGETQYF
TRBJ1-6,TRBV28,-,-,TGTGCCAGCAGATCTCCCCCAGAGTCACCCCTCCACTTT,CASRSPPESPLHF
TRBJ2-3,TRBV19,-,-,TGTGCCAGTACCCCAAGGGGGATCGGCGCAGATACGCAGTATTTT,CASTPRGIGADTQYF
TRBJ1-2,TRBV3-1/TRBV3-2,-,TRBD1,TGTGCCAGCAGCCCCAACTTATCAGGACAGGTTGGCGGCTACACCTTC,CASSPNLSGQVGGYTF
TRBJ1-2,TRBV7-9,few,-,TGTGCCAGCAGCTTAGTACAGACTAACTATGGCTACACCTTC,CASSLVQTNYGYTF
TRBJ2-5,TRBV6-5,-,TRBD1,TGTGCCAGCAGTAGACAGGGGGTGTTCCAAGAGACCCAGTACTTC,CASSRQGVFQETQYF
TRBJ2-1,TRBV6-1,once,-,TGTGCCAGCAGTCGGGACTTTGGACGTTACAATGAGCAGTTCTTC,CASSRDFGRYNEQFF
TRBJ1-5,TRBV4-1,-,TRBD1,TGCGCCAGCAGCCACCCGGACAGGCGGTTAAATCAGCCCCAGCATTTT,CASSHPDRRLNQPQHF
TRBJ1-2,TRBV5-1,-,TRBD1,TGCGCCAGCAGCTTTTCACAGGGGACCTATGGCTACACCTTC,CASSFSQGTYGYTF
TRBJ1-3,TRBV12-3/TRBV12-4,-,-,TGTGCCAGCAGTTTTTTCTCTGGAAACACCATATATTTT,CASSFFSGNTIYF
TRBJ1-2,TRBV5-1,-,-,TGCGCCAGCAGCTTGGAGGAGACGGTGAGCTACACCTTC,CASSLEETVSYTF
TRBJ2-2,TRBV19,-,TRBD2,TGTGCCAGTACGGGCGGGGGGAAGATCGGGGAGCTGTTTTTT,CASTGGGKIGELFF
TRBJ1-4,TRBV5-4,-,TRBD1,TGTGCCAGCAGCTCCCGGGACAGGGGGCGCGAAAAACTGTTTTTT,CASSSRDRGREKLFF
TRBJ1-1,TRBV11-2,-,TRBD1,TGTGCCAGCAGCTTAAGGGACAGGAACACTGAAGCTTTCTTT,CASSLRDRNTEAFF
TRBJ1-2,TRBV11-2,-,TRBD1,TGTGCCAGCAGCTCCACATCAGGGGGTGGCTATGGCTACACCTTC,CASSSTSGGGYGYTF
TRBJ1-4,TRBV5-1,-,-,TGCGCCAGCAGCCACAACGTAGGGTCTAATGAAAAACTGTTTTTT,CASSHNVGSNEKLFF
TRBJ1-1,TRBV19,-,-,TGTGCCAGTAGTATTAAGGGGGACACTGAAGCTTTCTTT,CASSIKGDTEAFF
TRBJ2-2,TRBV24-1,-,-,TGTGCCACCAGTGATCCCGGGACCACAGAGGAGCTGTTTTTT,CATSDPGTTEELFF
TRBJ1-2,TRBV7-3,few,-,TGTGCCAGCAGCTGGGCGCCCGGGGCGGGTGGCTACACCTTC,CASSWAPGAGGYTF